One T cell receptor (beta chain) is described in this entry. This entry is derived from a study of cytomegalovirus exposure and HLA in healthy donors. The PCR ran on 60 Vbeta and 13 Jbeta primers. Per the study methods: A later analysis tallied 87 million or so unique TCR beta chains, 10 million to 12 million of them shared. Sequencing was performed with immunoSEQ multiplex PCR; in TCRdb, only in-frame clones are kept and a portion is missing. V, J and clone size are taken as reported in that table, and D and trimming were inferred from the DNA itself. The table has 180,000 or so clones, 79% seen once. CDR3 length equals 13 residues. The V end was cut by 4 bases, the J end by 7 bases, with 12 bases between. Germline CDR1 reads MNHNS; CDR2 reads SASEGT.

Material: PBMCs. The chain employs TRBV6-1 and TRBJ2-3; a possible D gene is TRBD1 (5 bases). The sequence was obtained from a woman aged 50 to 60 in good health and CMV-seronegative. This chain's CDR3 is CASSVGVGNTQYF. The CDR3 region has the DNA TGTGCCAGCAGTGTAGGGGTCGGAAATACGCAGTATTTT.